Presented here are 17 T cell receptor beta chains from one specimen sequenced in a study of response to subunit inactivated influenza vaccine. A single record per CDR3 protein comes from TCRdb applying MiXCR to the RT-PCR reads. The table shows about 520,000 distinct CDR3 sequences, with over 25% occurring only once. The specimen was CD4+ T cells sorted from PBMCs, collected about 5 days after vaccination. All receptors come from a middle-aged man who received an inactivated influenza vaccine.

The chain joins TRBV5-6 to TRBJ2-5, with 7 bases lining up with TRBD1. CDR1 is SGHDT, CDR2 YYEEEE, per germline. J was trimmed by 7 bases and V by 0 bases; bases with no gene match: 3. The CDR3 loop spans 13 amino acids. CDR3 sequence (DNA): TGTGCCAGCAGCTTGGCCTCAGGGGGGACCCAGTACTTC. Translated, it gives CASSLASGGTQYF.

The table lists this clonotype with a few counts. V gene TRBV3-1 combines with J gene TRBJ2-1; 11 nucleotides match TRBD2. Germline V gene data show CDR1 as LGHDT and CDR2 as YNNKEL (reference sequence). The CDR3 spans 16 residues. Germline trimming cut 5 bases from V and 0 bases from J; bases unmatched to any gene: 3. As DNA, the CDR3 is TGTGCCAGCAGCAGGACTAGCGGGCACTCCTACAATGAGCAGTTCTTC. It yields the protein CASSRTSGHSYNEQFF.

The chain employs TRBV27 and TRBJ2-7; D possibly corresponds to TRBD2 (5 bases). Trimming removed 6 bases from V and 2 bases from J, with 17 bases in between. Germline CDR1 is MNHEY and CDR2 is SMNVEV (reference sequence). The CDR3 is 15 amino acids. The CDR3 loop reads CASRRGSLGPYEQYF. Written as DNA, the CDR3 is TGTGCCAGCAGACGCGGGTCCTTGGGTCCCTACGAGCAGTACTTC.

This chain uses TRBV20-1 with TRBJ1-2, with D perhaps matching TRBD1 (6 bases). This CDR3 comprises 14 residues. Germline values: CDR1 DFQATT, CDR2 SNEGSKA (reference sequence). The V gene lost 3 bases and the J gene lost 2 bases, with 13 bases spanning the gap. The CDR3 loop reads CSASVGGGNYGYTF. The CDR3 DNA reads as TGCAGTGCTAGCGTTGGGGGCGGCAACTATGGCTACACCTTC.

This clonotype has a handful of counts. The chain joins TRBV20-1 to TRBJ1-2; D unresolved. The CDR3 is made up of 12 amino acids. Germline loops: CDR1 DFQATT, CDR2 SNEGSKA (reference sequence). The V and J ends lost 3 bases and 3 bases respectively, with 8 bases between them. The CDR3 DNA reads TGCAGTGCTAGTCCCGGGGACTATGGCTACACCTTC. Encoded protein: CSASPGDYGYTF.

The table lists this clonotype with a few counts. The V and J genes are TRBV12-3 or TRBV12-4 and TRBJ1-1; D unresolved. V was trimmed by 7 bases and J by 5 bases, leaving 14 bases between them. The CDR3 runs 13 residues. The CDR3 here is CASKGRSGTEAFF. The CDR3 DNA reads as TGTGCCAGCAAAGGGAGATCGGGAACTGAAGCTTTCTTT.

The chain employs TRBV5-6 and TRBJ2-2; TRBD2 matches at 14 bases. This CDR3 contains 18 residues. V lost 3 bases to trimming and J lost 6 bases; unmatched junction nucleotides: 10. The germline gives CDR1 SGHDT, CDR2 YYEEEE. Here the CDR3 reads CASSSNFGLAGGAGELFF. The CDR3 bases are TGTGCCAGCAGCTCTAACTTCGGACTAGCGGGGGGTGCCGGGGAGCTGTTTTTT.

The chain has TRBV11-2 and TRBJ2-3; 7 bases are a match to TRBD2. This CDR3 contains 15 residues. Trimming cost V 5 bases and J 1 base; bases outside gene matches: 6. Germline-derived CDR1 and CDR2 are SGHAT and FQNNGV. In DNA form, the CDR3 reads TGTGCCAGCAGCACAAAGCGGGGAGGCACAGATACGCAGTATTTT. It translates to CASSTKRGGTDTQYF.

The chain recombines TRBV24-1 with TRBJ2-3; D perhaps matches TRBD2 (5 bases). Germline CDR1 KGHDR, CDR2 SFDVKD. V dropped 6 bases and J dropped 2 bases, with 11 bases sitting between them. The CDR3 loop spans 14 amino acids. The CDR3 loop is CATSWRADTDTQYF. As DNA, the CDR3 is TGTGCCACCAGTTGGCGGGCGGACACAGATACGCAGTATTTT.

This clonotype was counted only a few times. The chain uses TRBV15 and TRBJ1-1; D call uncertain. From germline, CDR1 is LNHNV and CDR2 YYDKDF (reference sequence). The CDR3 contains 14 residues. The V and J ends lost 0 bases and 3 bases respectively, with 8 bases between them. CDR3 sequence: CATSRDPRHTEAFF. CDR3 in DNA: TGTGCCACCAGCAGAGATCCCAGACACACTGAAGCTTTCTTT.

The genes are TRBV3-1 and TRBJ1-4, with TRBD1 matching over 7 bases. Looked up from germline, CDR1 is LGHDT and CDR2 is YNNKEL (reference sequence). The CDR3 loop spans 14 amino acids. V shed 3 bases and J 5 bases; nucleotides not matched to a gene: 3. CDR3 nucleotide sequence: TGTGCCAGCAGCCAGGGACAGATGAATGAAAAACTGTTTTTT. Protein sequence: CASSQGQMNEKLFF.

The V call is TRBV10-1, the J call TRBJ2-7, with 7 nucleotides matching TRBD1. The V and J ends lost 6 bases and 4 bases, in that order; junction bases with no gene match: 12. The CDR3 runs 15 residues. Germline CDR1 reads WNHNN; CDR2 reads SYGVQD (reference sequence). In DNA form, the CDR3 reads TGCGCCAGCAGCCCGGACGGCAGGGGGTTTTACGAGCAGTACTTC. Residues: CASSPDGRGFYEQYF.

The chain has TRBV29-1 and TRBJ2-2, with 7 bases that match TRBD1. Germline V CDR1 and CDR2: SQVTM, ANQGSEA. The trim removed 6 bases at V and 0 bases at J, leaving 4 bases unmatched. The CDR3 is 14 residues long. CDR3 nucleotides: TGCAGCGTACAGGGGCGCTCGAACACCGGGGAGCTGTTTTTT. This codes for CSVQGRSNTGELFF.

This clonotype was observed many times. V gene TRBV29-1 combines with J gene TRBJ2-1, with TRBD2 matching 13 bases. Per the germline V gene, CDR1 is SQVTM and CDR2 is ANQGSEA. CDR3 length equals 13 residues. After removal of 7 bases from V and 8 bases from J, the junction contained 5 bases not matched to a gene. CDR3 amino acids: CSGTSGSSDEQFF. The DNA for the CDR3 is TGCAGCGGGACTAGCGGGAGTTCCGATGAGCAGTTCTTC.

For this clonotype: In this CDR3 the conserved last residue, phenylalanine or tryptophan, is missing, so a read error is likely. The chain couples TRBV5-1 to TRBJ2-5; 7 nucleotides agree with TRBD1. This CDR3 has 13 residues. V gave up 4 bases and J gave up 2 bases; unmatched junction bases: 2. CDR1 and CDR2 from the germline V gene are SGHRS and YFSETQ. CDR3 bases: TGCGCCAGCAGCACGGGACAGCAAGAGACCCAGTACTTA. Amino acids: CASSTGQQETQYL.

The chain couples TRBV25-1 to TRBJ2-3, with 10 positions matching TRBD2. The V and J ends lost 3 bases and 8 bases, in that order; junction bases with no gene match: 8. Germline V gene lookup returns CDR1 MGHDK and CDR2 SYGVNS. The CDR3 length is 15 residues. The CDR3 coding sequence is TGTGCCAGCAGTGATATGAGCGGGGGGGCGTCTACGCAGTATTTT. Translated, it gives CASSDMSGGASTQYF.

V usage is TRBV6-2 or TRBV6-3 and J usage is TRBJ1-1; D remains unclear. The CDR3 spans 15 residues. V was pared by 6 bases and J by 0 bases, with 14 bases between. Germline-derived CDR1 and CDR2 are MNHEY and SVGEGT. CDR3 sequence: CASRFGHPLNTEAFF. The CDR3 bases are TGTGCCAGCAGGTTCGGGCATCCCCTGAACACTGAAGCTTTCTTT.